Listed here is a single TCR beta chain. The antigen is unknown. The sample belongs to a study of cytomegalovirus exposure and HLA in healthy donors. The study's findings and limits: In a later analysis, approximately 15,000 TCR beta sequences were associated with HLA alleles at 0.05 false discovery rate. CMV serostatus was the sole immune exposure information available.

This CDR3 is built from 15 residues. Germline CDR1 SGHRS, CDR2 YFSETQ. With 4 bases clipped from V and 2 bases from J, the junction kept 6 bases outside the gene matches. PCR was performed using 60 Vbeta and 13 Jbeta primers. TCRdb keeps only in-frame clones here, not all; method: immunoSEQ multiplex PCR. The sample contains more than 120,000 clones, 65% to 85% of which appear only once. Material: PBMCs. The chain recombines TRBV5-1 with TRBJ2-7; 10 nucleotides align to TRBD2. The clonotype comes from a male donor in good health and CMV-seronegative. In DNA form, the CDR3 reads TGCGCCAGCAGCCCCGGGACTAGCGTAACCTACGAGCAGTACTTC. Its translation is CASSPGTSVTYEQYF. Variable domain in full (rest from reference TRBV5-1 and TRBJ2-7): KAGVTQTPRYLIKTRGQQVTLSCSPISGHRSVSWYQQTPGQGLQFLFEYFSETQRNKGNFPGRFSGRQFSNSRSEMNVSTLELGDSALYLCASSPGTSVTYEQYFGPGTRLTVT.